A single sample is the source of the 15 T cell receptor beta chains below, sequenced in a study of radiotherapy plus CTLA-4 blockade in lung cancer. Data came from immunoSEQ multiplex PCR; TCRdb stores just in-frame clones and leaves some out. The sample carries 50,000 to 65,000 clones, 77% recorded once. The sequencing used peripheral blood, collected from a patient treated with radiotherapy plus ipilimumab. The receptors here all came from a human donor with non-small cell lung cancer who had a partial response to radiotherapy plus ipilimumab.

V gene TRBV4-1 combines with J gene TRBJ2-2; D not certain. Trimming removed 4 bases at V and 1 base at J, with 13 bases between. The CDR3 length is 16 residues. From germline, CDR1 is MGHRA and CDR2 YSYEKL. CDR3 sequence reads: CASSPPPNLNTGELFF. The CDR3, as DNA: TGCGCCAGCAGCCCTCCCCCCAACTTGAACACCGGGGAGCTGTTTTTT.

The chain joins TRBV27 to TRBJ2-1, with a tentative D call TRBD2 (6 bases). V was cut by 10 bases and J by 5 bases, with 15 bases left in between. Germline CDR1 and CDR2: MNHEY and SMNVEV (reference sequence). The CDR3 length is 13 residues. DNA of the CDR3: TGTGCCACCGCCACTAGCAGTCACAATGAGCAGTTCTTC. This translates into CATATSSHNEQFF.

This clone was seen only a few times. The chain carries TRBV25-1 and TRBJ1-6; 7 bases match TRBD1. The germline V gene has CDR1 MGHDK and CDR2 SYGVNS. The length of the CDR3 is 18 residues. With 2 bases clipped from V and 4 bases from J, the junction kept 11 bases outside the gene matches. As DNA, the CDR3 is TGTGCCAGCAGTGAAGGGGAGAGGGGACAGTTATATAATTCACCCCTCCACTTT. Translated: CASSEGERGQLYNSPLHF. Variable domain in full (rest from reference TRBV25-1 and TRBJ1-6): EADIYQTPRYLVIGTGKKITLECSQTMGHDKMYWYQQDPGMELHLIHYSYGVNSTEKGDLSSESTVSRIRTEHFPLTLESARPSHTSQYLCASSEGERGQLYNSPLHFGNGTRLTVT.

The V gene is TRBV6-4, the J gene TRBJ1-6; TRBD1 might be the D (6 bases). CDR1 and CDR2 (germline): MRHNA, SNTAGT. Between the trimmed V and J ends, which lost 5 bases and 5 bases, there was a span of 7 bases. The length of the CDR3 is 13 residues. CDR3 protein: CASSRGNNSPLHF. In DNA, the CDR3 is TGTGCCAGCAGTAGGGGGAATAATTCACCCCTCCACTTT.

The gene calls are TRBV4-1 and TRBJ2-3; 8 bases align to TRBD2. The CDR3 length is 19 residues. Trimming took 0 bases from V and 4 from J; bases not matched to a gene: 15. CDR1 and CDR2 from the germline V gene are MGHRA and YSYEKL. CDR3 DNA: TGCGCCAGCAGCCAAGACCCTGCCACGGCGGGGGGCGTAGCAGATACGCAGTATTTT. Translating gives CASSQDPATAGGVADTQYF.

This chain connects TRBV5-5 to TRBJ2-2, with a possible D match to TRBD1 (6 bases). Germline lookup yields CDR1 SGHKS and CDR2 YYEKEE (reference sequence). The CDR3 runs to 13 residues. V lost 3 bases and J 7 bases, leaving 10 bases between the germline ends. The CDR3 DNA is TGTGCCAGCAGCTCGTGGGACATCGGGGAGCTGTTTTTT. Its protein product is CASSSWDIGELFF.

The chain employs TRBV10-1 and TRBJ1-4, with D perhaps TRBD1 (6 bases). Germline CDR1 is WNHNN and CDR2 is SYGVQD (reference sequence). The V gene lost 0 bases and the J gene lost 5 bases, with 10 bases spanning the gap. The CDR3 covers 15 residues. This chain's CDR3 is CASSESNRANEKLFF. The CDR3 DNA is TGCGCCAGCAGTGAGTCGAACAGGGCAAATGAAAAACTGTTTTTT.

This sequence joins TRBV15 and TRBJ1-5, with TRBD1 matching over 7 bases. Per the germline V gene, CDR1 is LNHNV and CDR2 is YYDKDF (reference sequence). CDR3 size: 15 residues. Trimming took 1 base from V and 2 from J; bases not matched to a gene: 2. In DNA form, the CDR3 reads TGTGCCACCAGCAGAGTTGGACAGGGCAATCAGCCCCAGCATTTT. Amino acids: CATSRVGQGNQPQHF.

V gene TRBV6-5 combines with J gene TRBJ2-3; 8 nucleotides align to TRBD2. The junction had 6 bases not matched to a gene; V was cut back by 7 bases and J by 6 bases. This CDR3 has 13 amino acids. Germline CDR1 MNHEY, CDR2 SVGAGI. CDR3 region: CASTGGARDTQYF. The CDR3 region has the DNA TGTGCCAGCACCGGGGGGGCAAGGGATACGCAGTATTTT.

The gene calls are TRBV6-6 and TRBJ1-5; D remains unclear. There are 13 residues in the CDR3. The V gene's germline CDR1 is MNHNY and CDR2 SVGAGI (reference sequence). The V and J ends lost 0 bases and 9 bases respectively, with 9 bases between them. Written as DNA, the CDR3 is TGTGCCAGCAGTTACTCGTCTCGGGGGCCCCAGCATTTT. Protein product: CASSYSSRGPQHF.

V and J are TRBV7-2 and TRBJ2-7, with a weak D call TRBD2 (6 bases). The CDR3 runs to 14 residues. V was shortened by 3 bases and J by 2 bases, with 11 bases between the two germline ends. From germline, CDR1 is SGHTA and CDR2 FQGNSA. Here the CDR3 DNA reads TGTGCCAGCAGCTTTAGCGGAGCCCCCTACGAGCAGTACTTC. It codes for CASSFSGAPYEQYF.

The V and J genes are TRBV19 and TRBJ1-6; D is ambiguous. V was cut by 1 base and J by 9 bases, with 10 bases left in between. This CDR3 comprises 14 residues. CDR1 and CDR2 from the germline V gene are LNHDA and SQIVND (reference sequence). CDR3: CASSIGVGSSPLHF. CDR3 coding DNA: TGTGCCAGTAGTATAGGAGTGGGGAGTTCACCCCTCCACTTT.

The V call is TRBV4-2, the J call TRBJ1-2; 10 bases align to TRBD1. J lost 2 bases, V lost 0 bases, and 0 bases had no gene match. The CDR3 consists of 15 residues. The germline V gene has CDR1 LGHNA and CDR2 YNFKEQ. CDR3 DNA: TGTGCCAGCAGCCAAGAGGGACAGGGGAACTATGGCTACACCTTC. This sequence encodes CASSQEGQGNYGYTF.

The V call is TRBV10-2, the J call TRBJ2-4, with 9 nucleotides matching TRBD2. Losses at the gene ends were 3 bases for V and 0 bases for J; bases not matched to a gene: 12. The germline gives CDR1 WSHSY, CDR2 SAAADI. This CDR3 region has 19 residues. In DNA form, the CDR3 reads TGCGCCAGCAGTGAAGGTGTAGCGGGGGCCCTTCTAGCCAAAAACATTCAGTACTTC. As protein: CASSEGVAGALLAKNIQYF.

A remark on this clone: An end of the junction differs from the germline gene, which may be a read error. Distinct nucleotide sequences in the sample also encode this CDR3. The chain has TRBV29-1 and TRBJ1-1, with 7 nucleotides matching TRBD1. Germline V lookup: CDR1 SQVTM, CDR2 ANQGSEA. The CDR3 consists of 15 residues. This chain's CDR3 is CSARTQQGEVAEAFF. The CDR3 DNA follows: TGTAGCGCTAGAACCCAGCAGGGGGAAGTCGCTGAAGCTTTCTTT.